Described below is a single T cell receptor beta chain sequence and its context. Its antigen target is currently unknown. One base away there is no much larger clone; base qualities are not given. The data were taken from a study of T cell responses to AZD1222 COVID-19 vaccine (dated by TCRdb to the early 2020s). With respect to the entire study: Because spike-specific TCR depth and breadth did not differ between the two schedules, AZD1222 recipients who got a second dose at roughly 4 weeks were pooled with those who got a second dose at roughly 12 weeks. TCR sequencing was performed for over 230 trial participants, of whom about 200 were given two doses of AZD1222 and about 25 were given two doses of MenACWY control vaccine. Trial participants were enrolled into age subgroups of 18-55, 56-69 and 70-plus years, which contained approximately 150, 28 and 58 TCR-sequenced participants, respectively. Study-wide conclusions, independent of this receptor: Because no samples from the day 14 peak response were available, repertoires could be characterized only after the peak T cell response. Epitopes outside the regions mutated in the B.1.351 and B.1.1.7 variants were reportedly recognized by nearly half of the unique spike-specific TCRs. Participants were mostly white British and included more females than males, and it was suggested by the authors that clonal diversity may have been underestimated. A significant rise in spike-specific TCR breadth and depth was observed after two AZD1222 doses relative to day 0 and relative to MenACWY recipients. Only 5 to 7 AZD1222 recipients were SARS-CoV-2 seropositive at baseline, limiting conclusions about previously exposed vaccinees. The 56-69-year group was small, and its depth increase did not reach significance, likely because of low power. CD4 TCRs associated with the vaccine covered the entire spike protein, and the dominant responses were in regions 160-218 and 743-854.

The CDR3 regions of human TCRbeta chains were analyzed by immunosequencing. The study's own analysis went as follows. Repertoire TCRs were checked for matches against a reference library of SARS-CoV-2-specific TCRs that had been generated using the MIRA antigen-specificity platform. Breadth was defined as the fraction of unique TCRs that were SARS-CoV-2-associated. Depth was defined as the fraction of total T cells that were SARS-CoV-2-associated. Using the MIRA data, each spike-specific TCR was assigned both to the spike region to which the TCR was reactive and to a CD4 or CD8 class. Log10-transformed breadth and depth values were compared by one-way ANOVA with Sidak's multiple comparisons tests. Held by TCRdb, this immuneACCESS table contains in-frame sequences only and omits some clones. Under half of the omission traces to an unresolved V gene where checked; the cause of the rest is unknown. V, J and clone size derive from that table, while D and trimming were established from the DNA sequence. The sample table holds some 120,000 clones, of which approximately 93% were seen once. The ten largest account for 2.5% to 3.5% of the sample.

V and J are truncated by 7 bases and 1 base respectively, leaving an intervening sequence of 7 bases. The CDR3 measures 12 amino acids from cysteine to phenylalanine. Only the CDR3 part of the read is kept: 36 bases, read in frame from the first base. CDR1 and CDR2 were assigned from the germline V gene as WSHSY and SAAADI. Interpreted using the paper, the time point label stands for: baseline before first vaccination. Samples from vaccinated people were obtained from the UK trials COV001 and COV002, which included a single-blind randomized controlled phase 2/3 trial of AZD1222 (ChAdOx1 nCoV-19) in healthy adults. For TCRbeta chain sequencing, PBMC samples were collected from trial participants at day 0 and at day 28 after the second dose.

The source material was peripheral blood, sampled on day 0 of AZD1222 vaccination. This TCR came from an adult in good health. The rearrangement combines TRBV10-2 with TRBJ1-1; matching of 5 bases hints at TRBD1 as the D gene. CDR3 region: CASKTGNTEAFF. The nucleotide sequence reads TGCGCCAGCAAAACAGGGAACACTGAAGCTTTCTTT.